This TCR beta chain was found in a study of blood T cells in healthy people across ages (dated by TCRdb to between 2015 and 2017). With respect to the entire study: Template switching captured roughly one uniquely barcoded TCR beta cDNA molecule per two T cells in model experiments. Age-related changes in TCR beta repertoire diversity were measured in the study by deep sequencing normalized with unique cDNA molecular identifiers. Four age groups were formed from the donors: young (average 16 years), middle-aged (approximately 41), aged (about 68) and long-lived (around 80). To avoid experimental bias, donors of different ages were spread randomly across the sequencing lanes. For two donors (one aged 18 to 30 and one aged 80 or older), the study analyzed two additional independent replicas of 1 million unique cDNA reads from the same blood draw.

Systemically healthy Caucasian individuals from Russia, approximately 39 in total and aged roughly 6 to 95 years, were included as donors. Each donor gave approximately 9.3 milliliters of peripheral blood, collected into EDTA-treated Vacutainer tubes. PBMCs were isolated by Ficoll-Paque density-gradient centrifugation, with at least 6 million obtained per sample. Trizol reagent was used to extract total RNA from the PBMCs, yielding at least 5.5 micrograms per sample. Naive CD45RAhigh/CD27high T cell percentages were measured by flow cytometry on a PBMC aliquot from every donor. Counted from cysteine to phenylalanine, this CDR3 has 13 amino acids. The retained sequence is limited to the CDR3, 39 bases, with the frame set at the first base. Per the germline V gene, MGHDK is the CDR1 and SYGVNS is the CDR2. V and J lose 2 bases and 7 bases, and a span of 12 bases separates them. What the authors observed across the whole study: Compared with the aged group, the long-lived group had more naive CD4+ T cells, fewer expanded clones and increased TCR diversity, a pattern suggesting age selection. Estimates of total diversity based on one million sequenced T cells were regarded as lower bounds and as underestimates. As age increased, observed TCR beta diversity per million T cells dropped in a roughly linear way, and a significant reduction was already evident by age about 40. Donor CMV infection status was unknown, potentially confounding age-related changes in expanded clonotypes. Since profiling was done on bulk unsorted PBMCs, naive and antigen-experienced compartments could not be conclusively compared. A strong correlation was found between observed TCR beta diversity and the percentage of naive T cells measured by flow cytometry.

In this sample, this clonotype turned up a few times. There is no known antigen for this receptor. Base qualities are not recorded, but no much larger clone differs from it by a single base. Preparation of the library involved 5' RACE. The sequencer was an Illumina HiSeq 2500. The second PCR ran for about 7 to 11 cycles and used a J-beta primer mix along with a sample-barcoded 5' primer. A unique molecular identifier was introduced onto each TCR beta cDNA molecule by a template-switch 5' adaptor carrying 12 random nucleotides. At least 3 million CDR3-containing paired-end reads were obtained from each sample. All of the RNA was converted into first-strand cDNA using the Mint cDNA synthesis kit, with a TRBC-specific oligonucleotide serving as the primer. Following uracil-DNA glycosylase treatment, all cDNA underwent a first 18-cycle PCR with the universal primers M1SS and BC2_uni_R. Per the original workflow: For normalization, 1 million high-quality reads, each with a distinct molecular identifier, were randomly selected from each sample. Instead of being binned into consensus sequences, reads with shared molecular identifiers were discarded. MiTCR, set to a Q25 quality threshold and the strictest error-elimination algorithm, was used for CDR3 identification, clonotype clustering and error correction. A nonparametric unseen species model using Euler transformation provided a lower-bound estimate of total TCR beta diversity. TCRdb took the public reads, trimmed them with fastp at Q25, ran MiXCR for clone calling and kept in-frame beta chains. Duplicate CDR3 protein sequences are folded into a single record with the most common DNA and genes. Here the V and J calls rest on TCRdb's processing, not on the authors' analysis. The sample table shows 550,000 to 750,000 distinct CDR3 sequences, and around 21% are seen once. Jointly, the top ten make up 3.5% to 4% of the sample.

Recombination linked TRBV25-1 to TRBJ2-7, with the D gene too uncertain to name. The sequence was obtained from a man between 65 and 85 years old in good health. Sequencing used blood. The CDR3 protein: CASSEDQRGEQYF. Read as DNA, the sequence is TGTGCCAGCAGTGAAGACCAGCGTGGAGAGCAGTACTTC.